This T cell receptor beta chain was captured by sequencing in a study of cytomegalovirus exposure and HLA in healthy donors. Study-wide context: Findings of an earlier analysis included over 95 million unique TCR beta sequences from about 180 million T cells. Findings and limits, study-wide: Exclusion as indistinguishable affected some V segments, including TRBV6-2 and TRBV6-3.

Trimming stripped 7 bases from V and 4 bases from J, with 12 bases between. Germline CDR1 SGHDT, CDR2 YYEEEE. The CDR3 consists of 13 residues. This clone was detected only a few times. The target antigen is unknown. The PCR employed 60 Vbeta primers together with 13 Jbeta primers. The table came from immunoSEQ multiplex PCR; TCRdb's copy has only in-frame clones and leaves some out. The sample yields 150,000 to 200,000 clones, 75% to 80% seen once. The chain combines TRBV5-6 with TRBJ1-5; D gene unclear. Sequencing was performed on PBMCs. This TCR was sampled from a woman in her forties or fifties in good health and CMV-seropositive. For the CDR3, the DNA is TGTGCCAGCCGACCGCCGGAGAATCAGCCCCAGCATTTT. It translates to CASRPPENQPQHF.